This passage covers 32 T cell receptor beta chains from one sample sequenced in a study of blood T cell repertoires in COVID-19. Clones were read by immunoSEQ multiplex PCR, and TCRdb kept only the in-frame ones, dropping some. This sample has some 220,000 clones; around 83% occur once, and the top ten carry about 4.8%. The sequencing sample was made of peripheral blood. These receptors all stem from a woman aged 65 to 85 with COVID-19, enrolled during active disease.

The chain couples TRBV19 to TRBJ1-2, with 7 bases lining up with TRBD1. Germline lookup yields CDR1 LNHDA and CDR2 SQIVND (reference sequence). This CDR3 has 15 amino acids. V shed 3 bases, J shed 8 bases, and the junction held 12 bases outside the gene matches. DNA of the CDR3: TGTGCCAGTAGTATTTATTCGGACAGGAGGGAAGGCTACACCTTC. Amino acid sequence: CASSIYSDRREGYTF.

This clone appeared a single time. This sequence joins TRBV5-1 and TRBJ2-1; tentative D call: TRBD2 (7 bases). V lost 7 bases and J lost 5, with 16 bases in between. The CDR3 contains 14 residues. Germline V gives CDR1 SGHRS, CDR2 YFSETQ. In DNA, the CDR3 is TGCGCCAGCCGTTCGGGGGGCCCTAACAATGAGCAGTTCTTC. This sequence encodes CASRSGGPNNEQFF.

This clone has a handful of counts. The chain combines TRBV24-1 with TRBJ1-5; D is ambiguous. This CDR3 has 14 residues. Germline V CDR1 and CDR2: KGHDR, SFDVKD. V shed 7 bases and J shed 0 bases, with 9 bases lying between them. This CDR3 reads CATSAGFSNQPQHF. CDR3 DNA: TGTGCCACCAGCGCGGGGTTTAGCAATCAGCCCCAGCATTTT.

The rearrangement joins TRBV27 to TRBJ2-7, with 9 bases fitting TRBD1. The V gene's germline CDR1 is MNHEY and CDR2 SMNVEV (reference sequence). Unmatched junction bases numbered 5, after V lost 7 bases and J lost 4 bases. This CDR3 contains 13 residues. CDR3 bases: TGTGCCAGCAAAAGGGACAGGGAGTACGAGCAGTACTTC. This encodes CASKRDREYEQYF.

The J gene is TRBJ2-1, the V gene TRBV2, with 7 bases fitting TRBD1. The CDR3 has 15 amino acids. The V gene's germline CDR1 is SNHLY and CDR2 FYNNEI. With 2 bases clipped from V and 5 bases from J, the junction kept 6 bases outside the gene matches. CDR3 protein: CASSENRGLDNEQFF. CDR3 DNA sequence: TGTGCCAGCAGTGAAAACAGGGGTCTCGACAATGAGCAGTTCTTC.

The chain uses TRBV29-1 and TRBJ2-5; possible D gene TRBD2, 6 bases. Germline V CDR1 and CDR2: SQVTM, ANQGSEA. The CDR3 covers 15 residues. With 7 bases removed from V and 3 bases from J, the gap between germline ends came to 21 bases. The CDR3 DNA follows: TGCAGCGCCAAGACCGGTGGGGGGACCAAAGAGACCCAGTACTTC. It translates to CSAKTGGGTKETQYF.

This clone was counted between two and nine times. The V call is TRBV19, the J call TRBJ2-1, with 13 positions matching TRBD2. J lost 9 bases, V lost 6 bases, and 8 bases had no gene match. CDR1 is LNHDA and CDR2 is SQIVND in the germline V gene (reference sequence). The CDR3 is made up of 15 amino acids. The CDR3 loop reads CASSTLAGGVGEQFF. In DNA, the CDR3 is TGTGCCAGTAGCACACTAGCGGGAGGGGTGGGTGAGCAGTTCTTC.

The V call is TRBV11-2, the J call TRBJ2-7; the D gene is possibly TRBD2 (5 bases). CDR3 length: 14 amino acids. Looked up from germline, CDR1 is SGHAT and CDR2 is FQNNGV. V was pared by 3 bases and J by 2 bases, with 11 bases between. Written as DNA, the CDR3 is TGTGCCAGCAGCTTCTTTGGACTCGCCTACGAGCAGTACTTC. Its translation is CASSFFGLAYEQYF.

The chain uses TRBV27 and TRBJ1-1; 7 bases agree with TRBD1. Unmatched junction bases numbered 17, after V lost 6 bases and J lost 4 bases. This CDR3 has 17 amino acids. Germline CDR1 is MNHEY and CDR2 is SMNVEV (reference sequence). The CDR3 bases are TGTGCCAGCAGCGCCCTTTGGGGGAGACAGGGATCCACTGAAGCTTTCTTT. Translation gives CASSALWGRQGSTEAFF.

V is TRBV3-1 (or the pseudogene TRBV3-2) and J is TRBJ2-7, with TRBD2 matching over 8 bases. The CDR3 is 16 amino acids. Germline V gene sequence: CDR1 LGHDT, CDR2 YNNKEL (reference sequence). V dropped 1 base and J dropped 4; count of bases not matched to a gene: 9. CDR3 loop: CASSQGGELAAYEQYF. The CDR3 DNA follows: TGTGCCAGCAGCCAAGGCGGGGAACTAGCGGCTTACGAGCAGTACTTC.

V is TRBV5-1 and J is TRBJ1-2; D unclear. The CDR3 is made up of 14 amino acids. Germline CDR1 and CDR2: SGHRS and YFSETQ. Trimming removed 0 bases from V and 9 bases from J, with 15 bases in between. CDR3 nucleotides: TGCGCCAGCAGCTTGGACAGAACGTTGGAAAGCTACACCTTC. Amino acid sequence: CASSLDRTLESYTF.

This clone was picked up one time. J is TRBJ1-1 and V is TRBV7-2, with D possibly being TRBD1 (6 bases). Trimming cost V 4 bases and J 8 bases, with 17 bases left between them. The CDR3 is 14 amino acids. The germline CDR1 and CDR2 sequences are SGHTA and FQGNSA. Written as DNA, the CDR3 is TGTGCCAGCAGCTCGCAAAACACAGGGTCCGAAGCTTTCTTT. This sequence encodes CASSSQNTGSEAFF.

This chain joins TRBV30 and TRBJ1-2; D is unresolved. Between the trimmed V and J ends, which lost 5 bases and 5 bases, there was a span of 12 bases. In germline, CDR1 is GTSNPN, CDR2 SVGIG (reference sequence). The CDR3 covers 12 residues. CDR3 loop: CAWQTLRYGYTF. The DNA for the CDR3 is TGTGCCTGGCAAACTCTCCGATATGGCTACACCTTC.

This sequence joins TRBV2 and TRBJ1-2, with TRBD1 matching 7 bases. The V gene's germline CDR1 is SNHLY and CDR2 FYNNEI. J lost 4 bases, V lost 6 bases, and 5 bases had no gene match. The CDR3 runs 13 residues. As DNA, the CDR3 is TGTGCCAGCAGGGGGGACAGCAGCTATGGCTACACCTTC. It encodes CASRGDSSYGYTF.

The rearrangement joins TRBV7-3 to TRBJ2-2, with D maybe TRBD2 (6 bases). The CDR3 is 15 amino acids. V was shortened by 5 bases and J by 2 bases, with 12 bases between the two germline ends. The germline CDR1 and CDR2 sequences are SGHTA and FQGTGA. CDR3 coding DNA: TGTGCCAGCAGCAGCCAGGGACTTAACACCGGGGAGCTGTTTTTT. It is translated as CASSSQGLNTGELFF.

V and J are TRBV11-2 and TRBJ1-5, with 10 bases aligning to TRBD1. V lost 1 base, J lost 6 bases, and 3 bases stayed unmatched. The CDR3 has 15 amino acids. CDR1 and CDR2 from the germline V gene are SGHAT and FQNNGV. The CDR3 DNA sequence: TGTGCCAGCAGCTTAGGGCGACAGGGGGCTCAGCCCCAGCATTTT. Protein sequence: CASSLGRQGAQPQHF.

This clone is a singleton in its sample. The V and J genes are TRBV29-1 and TRBJ2-5; 8 bases are shared with TRBD1. V lost 4 bases to trimming and J lost 2 bases; unmatched junction nucleotides: 3. The CDR3 sequence is 13 residues long. CDR1 and CDR2 (germline): SQVTM, ANQGSEA. The CDR3 region has the DNA TGCAGCGTTGGTAACAGGGGGCAAGAGACCCAGTACTTC. This encodes CSVGNRGQETQYF.

The chain carries TRBV19 and TRBJ1-4; TRBD1 is a possible D gene (5 bases). This CDR3 is 14 amino acids long. Germline CDR1 and CDR2: LNHDA and SQIVND (reference sequence). Deletions cut 6 bases from V and 8 bases from J, with 16 bases between. CDR3 bases: TGTGCCAGTAGGATACCAGGGAGGGGCGAAAAACTGTTTTTT. It specifies CASRIPGRGEKLFF.

There are a few counts of this clone. The chain combines TRBV6-6 with TRBJ2-3; TRBD2 matches 10 bases. With 2 bases clipped from V and 4 bases from J, the junction kept 3 bases outside the gene matches. The V gene's germline CDR1 is MNHNY and CDR2 SVGAGI (reference sequence). The length of the CDR3 is 15 residues. CDR3 in DNA: TGTGCCAGCAGTTACCCTAGCGGGAGTTCAGATACGCAGTATTTT. Translating it yields CASSYPSGSSDTQYF.

The chain employs TRBV28 and TRBJ1-6; possibly TRBD1 for D (5 bases). V was cut by 3 bases and J by 4 bases, with 13 bases left in between. Germline V gene sequence: CDR1 MDHEN, CDR2 SYDVKM. The CDR3 is made up of 16 amino acids. The CDR3 reads CASSFPSTAYNSPLHF. CDR3 in DNA: TGTGCCAGCAGTTTCCCCTCGACAGCTTATAATTCACCCCTCCACTTT.

The table lists this clone with a count of one. The rearrangement uses TRBV24-1 and TRBJ1-1; D gene ambiguous. The germline V gene encodes CDR1 KGHDR and CDR2 SFDVKD. V lost 9 bases to trimming and J lost 5 bases, with 15 bases between them. CDR3 length: 13 amino acids. The CDR3: CATESPIATEAFF. The DNA for the CDR3 is TGTGCCACCGAGAGCCCCATTGCGACTGAAGCTTTCTTT.

CDR3 sequence (DNA): TGTGCCAGCAGCTTACAGGGGGCTAACTATGGCTACACCTTC. This encodes CASSLQGANYGYTF. This rearrangement joins TRBV5-6 to TRBJ1-2, with TRBD1 matching over 8 bases. Germline V gene sequence: CDR1 SGHDT, CDR2 YYEEEE. Germline trimming cut 2 bases from V and 0 bases from J; bases unmatched to any gene: 0. This CDR3 spans 14 amino acids.

This clone has just a few counts. The chain is built from TRBV6-6 and TRBJ1-1; no definite D call. V was cut by 7 bases and J by 11 bases, with 17 bases left in between. Germline lookup yields CDR1 MNHNY and CDR2 SVGAGI (reference sequence). This CDR3 is built from 12 residues. CDR3 coding DNA: TGTGCCAGCACTGCGGCCCCGGTCGGGGCTTTCTTT. Its translation: CASTAAPVGAFF.

V is TRBV6-5 and J is TRBJ2-2; TRBD2 matches at 14 bases. V dropped 6 bases and J dropped 6; count of bases not matched to a gene: 3. CDR3 size: 15 residues. Germline assignment: CDR1 MNHEY and CDR2 SVGAGI. The CDR3 nucleotides are TGTGCCAGCAGCAAGACTAGCGGGAGGGCCGGGGAGCTGTTTTTT. Encoded protein: CASSKTSGRAGELFF.

This chain joins TRBV14 and TRBJ2-5; the match to TRBD1 covers 8 bases. There are 13 residues in the CDR3. Germline CDR1 SGHDN, CDR2 FVKESK. V was pared by 6 bases and J by 4 bases, with 4 bases of the junction left unmatched. CDR3 amino acids: CASSLRGRETQYF. The CDR3 DNA is TGTGCCAGCAGTCTCAGGGGGCGAGAGACCCAGTACTTC.

The genes are TRBV30 and TRBJ1-5; perhaps TRBD1 as D (6 bases). Trimming took 2 bases from V and 2 from J, leaving 13 bases between them. CDR1 is GTSNPN, CDR2 SVGIG, per germline (reference sequence). This CDR3 comprises 15 residues. CDR3 DNA: TGTGCCTGGAGTCCAACAGGGAATCGCAATCAGCCCCAGCATTTT. As protein: CAWSPTGNRNQPQHF.

The J gene is TRBJ1-1, the V gene TRBV7-9; D remains unclear. Between the trimmed V and J ends, which lost 11 bases and 7 bases, there was a span of 20 bases. CDR1 is SEHNR and CDR2 is FQNEAQ in the germline V gene (reference sequence). This CDR3 has 13 amino acids. CDR3 loop: CAFSTLSGSEAFF. DNA for the CDR3: TGTGCCTTCAGCACCCTTAGCGGGAGTGAAGCTTTCTTT.

V usage is TRBV10-1 and J usage is TRBJ2-7; 7 positions match TRBD1. The J segment lost 2 bases and the V segment lost 8 bases, leaving 12 bases of the junction unmatched. This CDR3 contains 15 residues. CDR1 WNHNN and CDR2 SYGVQD come from the germline V gene (reference sequence). CDR3 sequence (DNA): TGCGCCAGCTCCCCGAGACAGGGAGAGACCTACGAGCAGTACTTC. It is translated as CASSPRQGETYEQYF.

The V gene is TRBV3-1 (or the pseudogene TRBV3-2), the J gene TRBJ1-5; 7 nucleotides agree with TRBD1. Trimming cost V 5 bases and J 3 bases; bases outside gene matches: 7. The CDR3 length is 15 residues. Germline V gives CDR1 LGHDT, CDR2 YNNKEL (reference sequence). This chain's CDR3 is CASSARTGLNQPQHF. DNA for the CDR3: TGTGCCAGCAGCGCCCGGACAGGACTCAATCAGCCCCAGCATTTT.

J is TRBJ2-5 and V is TRBV7-2; D is ambiguous. V was pared by 7 bases and J by 4 bases, with 16 bases between. The CDR3 covers 14 residues. CDR1 and CDR2 from the germline V gene are SGHTA and FQGNSA. CDR3: CASNPLTSGETQYF. The CDR3 DNA reads as TGTGCCAGCAACCCTCTTACGTCAGGAGAGACCCAGTACTTC.

CDR3 in DNA: TGCGCCAGCAGCTTCAGGGAGGAGACTGAAGCTTTCTTT. It specifies CASSFREETEAFF. This chain connects TRBV5-1 to TRBJ1-1; D possibly corresponds to TRBD1 (5 bases). The CDR3 is 13 amino acids. The V gene lost 2 bases and the J gene lost 5 bases, with 10 bases spanning the gap. Germline CDR1 SGHRS, CDR2 YFSETQ.

The gene calls are TRBV6-5 and TRBJ1-4; 7 positions match TRBD1. The CDR3 contains 14 residues. With V trimmed by 6 bases and J by 8 bases, 9 bases remained unmatched. The germline gives CDR1 MNHEY, CDR2 SVGAGI. The CDR3 bases are TGTGCCAGCAGAAAACAGGGGTGGAACGAAAAACTGTTTTTT. This sequence encodes CASRKQGWNEKLFF.